The 26 T cell receptor beta chains reported below all come from one sample, sequenced in a study of blood T cells in healthy people across ages. Alongside a J-beta primer mix, a sample-barcoded 5' primer served in a second PCR lasting roughly 7 to 12 cycles. Using its own MiXCR run on the 5' RACE reads, TCRdb lists one record per CDR3 protein. The table records some 290,000 distinct CDR3 sequences, roughly 27% of them present only once. Sample: blood. The receptors stem from a woman aged 70-85 years in good health.

This clonotype was observed a few times. The CDR3 DNA reads as TGTGCCAGCAGCTTAGAACAGGTCCGTCAGCCCCAGCATTTT. It is translated as CASSLEQVRQPQHF. The chain employs TRBV7-2 and TRBJ1-5, with TRBD1 as a possible D gene (5 bases). This CDR3 is built from 14 residues. The V and J ends lost 1 base and 6 bases respectively, with 10 bases between them. Per the germline V gene, CDR1 is SGHTA and CDR2 is FQGNSA. The whole variable domain, remainder taken from reference TRBV7-2 and TRBJ1-5, is GAGVSQSPSNKVTEKGKDVELRCDPISGHTALYWYRQSLGQGLEFLIYFQGNSAPDKSGLPSDRFSAERTGGSVSTLTIQRTQQEDSAVYLCASSLEQVRQPQHFGDGTRLSIL.

This rearrangement joins TRBV5-1 to TRBJ1-4; D possibly corresponds to TRBD1 (5 bases). Germline-derived CDR1 and CDR2 are SGHRS and YFSETQ. This CDR3 region has 14 residues. Deletions cut 4 bases from V and 2 bases from J, with 9 bases between. The CDR3 DNA is TGCGCCAGCAGCCTGGGACGGACTAATGAAAAACTGTTTTTT. Encoded protein: CASSLGRTNEKLFF.

This clonotype was counted at least ten times. This chain joins TRBV4-2 and TRBJ2-1, with 10 positions matching TRBD2. Germline trimming cut 5 bases from V and 5 bases from J; bases unmatched to any gene: 6. CDR1 LGHNA and CDR2 YNFKEQ come from the germline V gene. This CDR3 spans 15 amino acids. The CDR3 spells CASSEREGRDNEQFF. The CDR3 bases are TGTGCCAGCAGCGAGCGGGAGGGAAGGGACAATGAGCAGTTCTTC.

This clonotype was detected many times. V and J are TRBV24-1 and TRBJ2-1, with 9 bases that match TRBD2. Germline CDR1 is KGHDR and CDR2 is SFDVKD. The CDR3 is 17 amino acids. The ends lost 3 bases at V and 8 bases at J; junction bases unmatched: 13. The CDR3 spells CATSDPSLAGKFDEQFF. DNA for the CDR3: TGTGCCACCAGTGATCCGAGCCTAGCGGGAAAATTCGATGAGCAGTTCTTC.

This chain connects TRBV20-1 to TRBJ2-1; TRBD2 matches 13 bases. This CDR3 is 14 amino acids long. Germline-derived CDR1 and CDR2 are DFQATT and SNEGSKA (reference sequence). V was pared by 6 bases and J by 7 bases, with 6 bases of the junction left unmatched. The CDR3 spells CSAELAGGGNEQFF. Written as DNA, the CDR3 is TGCAGTGCAGAACTAGCGGGAGGGGGTAATGAGCAGTTCTTC.

This clonotype occurred a few times. The gene calls are TRBV29-1 and TRBJ2-7; 7 positions agree with TRBD1. Germline-derived CDR1 and CDR2 are SQVTM and ANQGSEA. The trim removed 6 bases at V and 4 bases at J, leaving 6 bases unmatched. The CDR3 extends over 12 amino acids. The CDR3 nucleotides are TGCAGCGTGGCCGGGACAGCTTACGAGCAGTACTTC. Protein sequence: CSVAGTAYEQYF.

This rearrangement joins TRBV5-6 to TRBJ1-1; 7 bases are a match to TRBD1. The V gene end was trimmed by 4 bases and the J gene end by 1 base; junction bases not matched to a gene: 7. CDR3 length equals 15 residues. Germline CDR1 and CDR2: SGHDT and YYEEEE. CDR3 region: CASSVQTGKNTEAFF. CDR3 bases: TGTGCCAGCAGCGTCCAGACAGGGAAGAACACTGAAGCTTTCTTT.

This clonotype was observed a handful of times. The chain combines TRBV20-1 with TRBJ1-6; a weak D match, TRBD1 (5 bases). The germline V gene encodes CDR1 DFQATT and CDR2 SNEGSKA (reference sequence). The ends were cut back, 1 base at V and 7 bases at J, with 8 bases in the middle. The CDR3 consists of 13 residues. The CDR3 region is CSARAGRNSPLHF. The DNA for the CDR3 is TGCAGTGCTAGAGCAGGGAGAAATTCACCCCTCCACTTT.

The chain employs TRBV11-1 and TRBJ2-2; 13 nucleotides agree with TRBD2. CDR1 is SGHAT and CDR2 is FQDESV in the germline V gene (reference sequence). The CDR3 length is 15 residues. Trimming removed 4 bases from V and 5 bases from J; junction bases left unmatched: 1. CDR3 nucleotide sequence: TGTGCCAGCAGCTGGGGACTAGCGGGGACCGGGGAGCTGTTTTTT. It codes for CASSWGLAGTGELFF.

The V and J genes are TRBV4-3 and TRBJ2-5; 11 nucleotides align to TRBD2. The J call could be wrong; TRBJ2-1 is a better fit for the DNA end. CDR1 is LGHNA and CDR2 is YSLEER in the germline V gene. The CDR3 has 16 residues. CDR3 loop: CASSQDLAGGLGEQFF. CDR3 in DNA: TGCGCCAGCAGCCAAGACTTAGCGGGAGGGCTGGGTGAGCAGTTCTTC.

This CDR3 is CASSVVDFSNQPQHF. The CDR3 bases are TGTGCCAGCAGCGTAGTGGATTTTAGCAATCAGCCCCAGCATTTT. The chain combines TRBV9 with TRBJ1-5; the D is unclear. Germline V gene lookup returns CDR1 SGDLS and CDR2 YYNGEE. Trimming left V 0 bases short and J 0 bases short, with 7 bases between. The CDR3 runs 15 residues.

V gene TRBV12-3 or TRBV12-4 combines with J gene TRBJ1-2; D ambiguous. CDR3 length: 13 amino acids. Trimming stripped 6 bases from V and 8 bases from J, with 16 bases between. CDR3 region: CASSSFLFQGYTF. CDR3 DNA: TGTGCCAGCAGCTCTTTTCTCTTTCAAGGCTACACCTTC.

The rearrangement links TRBV5-1 to TRBJ2-7, with unresolved D. In germline, CDR1 is SGHRS, CDR2 YFSETQ. The CDR3 is 15 amino acids. Trimming cost V 4 bases and J 5 bases, with 19 bases left between them. In nucleotides, the CDR3 is TGCGCCAGCAGCCCGAACTCACCCCTTCTGGACGAGCAGTACTTC. It is translated as CASSPNSPLLDEQYF.

The rearrangement links TRBV20-1 to TRBJ2-3; D is ambiguous. The V gene's germline CDR1 is DFQATT and CDR2 SNEGSKA (reference sequence). CDR3 length: 10 amino acids. The V end lost 3 bases, the J end lost 6 bases, and 4 bases lay between the germline ends. In DNA form, the CDR3 reads TGCAGTGCTAGGCGGGATACGCAGTATTTT. Translated, it gives CSARRDTQYF.

Only a few counts were recorded for this clonotype. The V gene is TRBV7-2, the J gene TRBJ2-7; D unresolved. Germline CDR1 reads SGHTA; CDR2 reads FQGNSA. V was shortened by 5 bases and J by 2 bases, with 7 bases between the two germline ends. This CDR3 region has 12 residues. The CDR3 nucleotides read TGTGCCAGCAGCCCGACGCCCTACGAGCAGTACTTC. This gives the protein CASSPTPYEQYF.

The chain has TRBV5-1 and TRBJ1-2, with no clear D. CDR1 SGHRS and CDR2 YFSETQ come from the germline V gene. This CDR3 spans 13 amino acids. V was shortened by 0 bases and J by 8 bases, with 11 bases between the two germline ends. DNA for the CDR3: TGCGCCAGCAGCTTGGAAGCAGCGGGCGGCTACACCTTC. Translation: CASSLEAAGGYTF.

The table lists this clonotype with a count of one. The rearrangement uses TRBV29-1 and TRBJ1-1; possibly TRBD1 for D (6 bases). Germline V gene data show CDR1 as SQVTM and CDR2 as ANQGSEA. This CDR3 region has 12 residues. With 1 base removed from V and 10 bases from J, the gap between germline ends came to 13 bases. The CDR3 nucleotides are TGCAGCGTTGAAGTAGGGGGGGCCCGAGCTTTCTTT. Protein product: CSVEVGGARAFF.

The chain combines TRBV20-1 with TRBJ1-2; D is unclear. Germline loops: CDR1 DFQATT, CDR2 SNEGSKA (reference sequence). The CDR3 extends over 13 amino acids. V lost 7 bases to trimming and J lost 1 base, with 13 bases between them. The CDR3 DNA sequence: TGCAGTGTAGCGGGTTTCTTTAACTATGGCTACACCTTC. As protein: CSVAGFFNYGYTF.

In its sample, this clonotype was seen many times. V is TRBV20-1 and J is TRBJ2-3; weak D call: TRBD2 (6 bases). The CDR3 loop spans 15 amino acids. CDR1 is DFQATT and CDR2 is SNEGSKA in the germline V gene (reference sequence). Trimming took off 5 bases at V and 0 bases at J, with 15 bases between the two ends. CDR3 coding DNA: TGCAGTGCTGAAATAGCGGAGGGAAGCACAGATACGCAGTATTTT. Encoded protein: CSAEIAEGSTDTQYF.

The CDR3 region is CASSARDRPAYEQYF. CDR3 coding DNA: TGTGCCAGCAGTGCACGGGACAGACCAGCCTACGAGCAGTACTTC. This sequence joins TRBV28 and TRBJ2-5; 7 bases are a match to TRBD1. The DNA end lines up better with TRBJ2-7; the J call may be wrong. Germline V gene sequence: CDR1 MDHEN, CDR2 SYDVKM. There are 15 residues in the CDR3.

This chain joins TRBV20-1 and TRBJ1-2; tentative D call: TRBD1 (6 bases). From germline, CDR1 is DFQATT and CDR2 SNEGSKA (reference sequence). V dropped 0 bases and J dropped 6 bases, with 14 bases sitting between them. CDR3 size: 14 residues. CDR3 in amino acids: CSARDIGQQNGYTF. CDR3 nucleotides: TGCAGTGCTAGAGATATAGGACAGCAAAATGGCTACACCTTC.

This clonotype has a single count. The V call is TRBV4-3, the J call TRBJ2-5; 9 bases agree with TRBD1. Germline CDR1 and CDR2: LGHNA and YSLEER. The ends lost 0 bases at V and 2 bases at J; junction bases unmatched: 4. CDR3 length: 16 amino acids. The CDR3: CASSQEGQGTQETQYF. Here the CDR3 DNA reads TGCGCCAGCAGCCAAGAGGGACAGGGTACTCAAGAGACCCAGTACTTC.

Turning to this clonotype: This sequence may be a read error, since a much larger clone differs from it by one base. The J gene is TRBJ1-6, the V gene TRBV12-3 or TRBV12-4; D gene uncertain. The ends were cut back, 6 bases at V and 5 bases at J, with 5 bases in the middle. The CDR3 length is 12 residues. The CDR3 protein is CASRPNNSPLHF. The CDR3 region has the DNA TGTGCCAGCAGGCCCAATAATTCACCCCTCCACTTT.

This clonotype was found a few times. J is TRBJ1-2 and V is TRBV20-1; D is ambiguous. The CDR3 is 11 amino acids. Trimming shortened V by 0 bases and J by 9 bases, and 8 bases separated the two germline ends. Germline loops: CDR1 DFQATT, CDR2 SNEGSKA (reference sequence). CDR3 nucleotides: TGCAGTGCTAGAGACCCGACTAGCTACACCTTC. Encoded protein: CSARDPTSYTF.

The chain is built from TRBV29-1 and TRBJ1-1; D is unresolved. Germline V gene lookup returns CDR1 SQVTM and CDR2 ANQGSEA. The CDR3 runs 8 residues. The V and J ends lost 3 bases and 10 bases respectively, with 3 bases between them. CDR3 amino acids: CSVDGAFF. For the CDR3, the DNA is TGCAGCGTTGATGGAGCTTTCTTT.

The chain joins TRBV20-1 to TRBJ2-4; 8 positions agree with TRBD1. CDR3 length: 12 residues. Germline CDR1 and CDR2: DFQATT and SNEGSKA (reference sequence). Germline trimming cut 6 bases from V and 6 bases from J; bases unmatched to any gene: 4. CDR3 DNA: TGCAGTGCCGGACAGGGTGGAAACATTCAGTACTTC. This translates into CSAGQGGNIQYF.